One and the same sample provided the 15 T cell receptor beta chains below, sequenced in a study of blood T cell repertoires in COVID-19. Using immunoSEQ multiplex PCR, the repertoire was profiled, and TCRdb retains in-frame clones only, with some absent. This table has 270,000 or so clones, about 85% appearing once. The sample taken for sequencing was PBMCs or T cells enriched from blood (not recorded which). The source is a woman aged 50 to 60 who had been exposed to COVID-19.

This rearrangement joins TRBV18 to TRBJ2-5; 13 nucleotides align to TRBD2. The CDR3 is 19 residues long. Per germline, CDR1 KGHSH and CDR2 LQKENI. With V trimmed by 3 bases and J by 6 bases, 16 bases remained unmatched. The CDR3, as DNA: TGTGCCAGCTCACCCACGGCACTAGCGGGGGGGACGAGTCTTCAGACCCAGTACTTC. This translates into CASSPTALAGGTSLQTQYF.

V and J are TRBV3-1 (or the pseudogene TRBV3-2) and TRBJ2-7, with D unclear. Germline V gene lookup returns CDR1 LGHDT and CDR2 YNNKEL (reference sequence). The CDR3 is 13 residues long. The V gene lost 2 bases and the J gene lost 0 bases, with 5 bases spanning the gap. CDR3 sequence reads: CASSQTASYEQYF. DNA for the CDR3: TGTGCCAGCAGCCAAACAGCCTCCTACGAGCAGTACTTC.

The gene calls are TRBV7-9 and TRBJ2-1, with TRBD2 as a possible D gene (6 bases). CDR1 SEHNR and CDR2 FQNEAQ come from the germline V gene (reference sequence). This CDR3 region has 13 residues. The V end lost 5 bases, the J end lost 6 bases, and 11 bases lay between the germline ends. The CDR3: CASSLMRGNEQFF. The CDR3 coding sequence is TGTGCCAGCAGCCTTATGCGGGGCAATGAGCAGTTCTTC. The variable domain in full, with the rest retrieved from reference TRBV7-9 and TRBJ2-1, is DTGVSQNPRHKITKRGQNVTFRCDPISEHNRLYWYRQTLGQGPEFLTYFQNEAQLEKSRLLSDRFSAERPKGSFSTLEIQRTEQGDSAMYLCASSLMRGNEQFFGPGTRLTVL.

The chain has TRBV6-5 and TRBJ1-6, with a possible D match to TRBD1 (5 bases). Germline V CDR1 and CDR2: MNHEY, SVGAGI. Trimming removed 2 bases at V and 7 bases at J, with 9 bases between. The CDR3 has 14 residues. The CDR3 bases are TGTGCCAGCAGTTACGGGGGGACCAATTCACCCCTCCACTTT. Its translation is CASSYGGTNSPLHF.

The genes are TRBV24-1 and TRBJ2-1; 11 bases line up with TRBD2. V lost 6 bases to trimming and J lost 4 bases; unmatched junction nucleotides: 7. The CDR3 runs to 16 residues. CDR1 is KGHDR and CDR2 is SFDVKD in the germline V gene. Here the CDR3 DNA reads TGTGCCACCAGTTCAACTAGCGGGGGCCTTTACAATGAGCAGTTCTTC. As protein: CATSSTSGGLYNEQFF.

This chain links TRBV24-1 with TRBJ1-1; D call uncertain. Germline-derived CDR1 and CDR2 are KGHDR and SFDVKD. Trimming removed 9 bases from V and 0 bases from J, with 10 bases in between. The CDR3 contains 13 residues. In DNA, the CDR3 is TGTGCCACCCGCAGACGGGTGAACACTGAAGCTTTCTTT. As protein: CATRRRVNTEAFF.

This clone was detected only once. The rearrangement uses TRBV5-1 and TRBJ2-5, with no clear D. V lost 2 bases, J lost 2 bases, and 7 bases lay in between. This CDR3 comprises 13 residues. The germline V gene encodes CDR1 SGHRS and CDR2 YFSETQ. In nucleotides, the CDR3 is TGCGCCAGCAGCTTAGGAGTTCAAGAGACCCAGTACTTC. Translating gives CASSLGVQETQYF.

This chain joins TRBV7-9 and TRBJ1-2; D remains ambiguous. The CDR3 has 11 amino acids. Germline assignment: CDR1 SEHNR and CDR2 FQNEAQ (reference sequence). Trimming removed 3 bases from V and 5 bases from J, with 4 bases in between. CDR3 DNA sequence: TGTGCCAGCAGCTTCCGTTATGGCTACACCTTC. Amino acids: CASSFRYGYTF.

The rearrangement joins TRBV4-2 to TRBJ1-2; 9 nucleotides match TRBD1. The CDR3 totals 15 residues. The germline CDR1 and CDR2 sequences are LGHNA and YNFKEQ. After removal of 3 bases from V and 4 bases from J, the junction contained 6 bases not matched to a gene. The CDR3 loop reads CASSQQGQGSYGYTF. The CDR3 coding sequence is TGTGCCAGCAGCCAGCAAGGACAGGGGAGCTATGGCTACACCTTC.

The rearrangement links TRBV5-5 to TRBJ2-1; the match to TRBD2 covers 13 bases. Per germline, CDR1 SGHKS and CDR2 YYEKEE (reference sequence). The CDR3 spans 13 residues. V lost 4 bases and J lost 12; bases outside the gene matches: 4. CDR3 amino acids: CASSPWTSGGQFF. CDR3 bases: TGTGCCAGCAGCCCGTGGACTAGCGGGGGGCAGTTCTTC.

This clone has just a few counts. V usage is TRBV2 and J usage is TRBJ1-5; 7 bases line up with TRBD1. Germline V CDR1 and CDR2: SNHLY, FYNNEI. The trim removed 5 bases at V and 5 bases at J, leaving 9 bases unmatched. This CDR3 has 15 residues. The CDR3 sequence is CASSFRQGWDQPQHF. The DNA of the CDR3 is TGTGCCAGCAGTTTTCGACAGGGCTGGGATCAGCCCCAGCATTTT.

The rearrangement joins TRBV28 to TRBJ1-6; a weak D match, TRBD1 (6 bases). V was cut by 2 bases and J by 3 bases, with 17 bases left in between. The CDR3 extends over 18 amino acids. Germline-derived CDR1 and CDR2 are MDHEN and SYDVKM. The CDR3 bases are TGTGCCAGCAGTTTAGCGGGGGCGCGGGATTTCTATAATTCACCCCTCCACTTT. Translation: CASSLAGARDFYNSPLHF.

Only one count was recorded for this clone. The J gene is TRBJ1-2, the V gene TRBV19, with D hard to call. There are 14 residues in the CDR3. V was pared by 3 bases and J by 6 bases, with 14 bases between. Germline CDR1 LNHDA, CDR2 SQIVND (reference sequence). The CDR3: CASSIGGFINGYTF. The CDR3 nucleotides are TGTGCCAGTAGTATCGGAGGGTTTATCAATGGCTACACCTTC.

About this clone: Compared with germline, one end of the junction differs, possibly owing to a read error. This sequence joins TRBV12-3 or TRBV12-4 and TRBJ1-2; no clear D. CDR3 length equals 13 residues. The CDR3 region has the DNA TGTGCCAGCAGCTTAGGCGCTAACTATGGCTACACCTTC. It translates to CASSLGANYGYTF.

The chain carries TRBV7-2 and TRBJ2-7; possibly TRBD1 for D (7 bases). Germline values: CDR1 SGHTA, CDR2 FQGNSA. V lost 4 bases to trimming and J lost 5 bases, with 15 bases between them. The CDR3 has 14 amino acids. Here the CDR3 reads CASSYRQGGNEQYF. The CDR3, as DNA: TGTGCCAGCAGCTATCGACAGGGCGGGAACGAGCAGTACTTC. Together with reference TRBV7-2 and TRBJ2-7, the CDR3 gives the full variable domain: GAGVSQSPSNKVTEKGKDVELRCDPISGHTALYWYRQSLGQGLEFLIYFQGNSAPDKSGLPSDRFSAERTGGSVSTLTIQRTQQEDSAVYLCASSYRQGGNEQYFGPGTRLTVT.